This T cell receptor beta chain was sequenced for a study of T-cell reconstitution after alpha-beta-depleted transplantation in children. Study-level findings and limits: From surviving recipient T cells and thymic progenitors came the high day-60 TCRbeta diversity observed in some patients. Newly made T cells mostly supplied T-cell counts and diversity one year after transplant. Reports say that about two months after transplant, the alpha-beta T cells came out of several hundred graft clones that had expanded.

Germline V gene data show CDR1 as SEHNR and CDR2 as FQNEAQ (reference sequence). Trimming left V 3 bases short and J 2 bases short, with 5 bases between. This CDR3 spans 14 amino acids. This clonotype was counted many times. Its specificity is not known. Unique molecular identifiers featured in how the TCRbeta library was prepared. TCRdb recomputed calls from the PCR reads with MiXCR, one row per CDR3 protein. The table records 250,000 to 300,000 distinct CDR3 sequences, roughly 7.8% of them present only once. The origin of this receptor is a female patient aged 2-15 years who had a stem cell transplant for Fanconi anemia, so the T cells may come from the graft donor. Sequencing was performed on peripheral blood, taken 360 days after TCRalphabeta/CD19-depleted stem cell transplant. V and J are TRBV7-9 and TRBJ2-6; D unclear. The CDR3 region has the DNA TGTGCCAGCAGCTTTCCTGCTGGGGCCAACGTCCTGACTTTC. Encoded protein: CASSFPAGANVLTF.